The 5 T cell receptor beta chains presented below share a single source sample, sequenced in a study of blood T cell repertoires in COVID-19. Some clones are missing from TCRdb's copy, which holds only in-frame ones; the method was immunoSEQ multiplex PCR. In the table there are around 250,000 clones, approximately 84% of which are singletons. Sequenced: PBMCs or T cells enriched from blood (not recorded which). These receptors all come from a woman aged 45-65 years who had been exposed to COVID-19.

The genes are TRBV19 and TRBJ1-3; D gene unclear. This CDR3 spans 14 amino acids. The germline CDR1 and CDR2 sequences are LNHDA and SQIVND (reference sequence). Trimming cost V 6 bases and J 3 bases, with 12 bases left between them. Here the CDR3 reads CASSPSNFGNTIYF. Written as DNA, the CDR3 is TGTGCCAGTAGCCCGAGCAACTTTGGAAACACCATATATTTT.

The CDR3 here is CASSIEVASGGYTF. The DNA for the CDR3 is TGTGCCAGTAGTATAGAAGTGGCCTCAGGAGGCTACACCTTC. V gene TRBV19 combines with J gene TRBJ1-2; D remains ambiguous. The V gene lost 0 bases and the J gene lost 8 bases, with 13 bases spanning the gap. The germline V gene encodes CDR1 LNHDA and CDR2 SQIVND (reference sequence). The CDR3 runs to 14 residues.

The chain joins TRBV4-2 to TRBJ2-2, with a tentative D call TRBD1 (6 bases). The CDR3 has 13 amino acids. From germline, CDR1 is LGHNA and CDR2 YNFKEQ. The V end was cut by 9 bases, the J end by 1 base, with 9 bases between. The CDR3 sequence: CASGGENTGELFF. The DNA for the CDR3 is TGTGCCAGTGGGGGCGAGAACACCGGGGAGCTGTTTTTT.

V usage is TRBV19 and J usage is TRBJ1-5; 8 bases match TRBD1. J lost 0 bases, V lost 2 bases, and 9 bases had no gene match. Germline CDR1 and CDR2: LNHDA and SQIVND (reference sequence). This CDR3 region has 18 residues. This CDR3 is CASSIRHRGTYSNQPQHF. CDR3 nucleotides: TGTGCCAGTAGTATACGTCACAGGGGGACCTATAGCAATCAGCCCCAGCATTTT.

V and J are TRBV7-2 and TRBJ2-1, with 9 bases aligning to TRBD1. The germline V gene encodes CDR1 SGHTA and CDR2 FQGNSA. This CDR3 has 15 amino acids. The trim removed 3 bases at V and 8 bases at J, leaving 8 bases unmatched. The CDR3 loop reads CASSLRQGVRDEQFF. Here the CDR3 DNA reads TGTGCCAGCAGCTTGAGACAGGGGGTGAGGGATGAGCAGTTCTTC.